Below are 15 T cell receptor beta chains sequenced from a single sample in a study of breast tumors, draining lymph nodes, adjacent tissues. Using its own MiXCR run on the multiplex PCR reads, TCRdb lists one record per CDR3 protein. The table shows approximately 130,000 distinct CDR3 sequences, with 20% to 25% occurring only once. Axillary draining lymph nodes of breast cancer patients supplied the node samples. The specimen was axillary lymph node tissue. These receptors came from a female donor with breast cancer. Some clones in this sample may be carry-over from other donors' samples.

This clonotype was seen repeatedly, ten times or more. The chain recombines TRBV5-1 with TRBJ1-2; D might be TRBD1 (5 bases). This CDR3 spans 15 amino acids. The V and J ends lost 0 bases and 4 bases respectively, with 13 bases between them. The V gene's germline CDR1 is SGHRS and CDR2 YFSETQ. CDR3 DNA sequence: TGCGCCAGCAGCTTGGTTTTCAGGGAAGGCTATGGCTACACCTTC. This encodes CASSLVFREGYGYTF.

The gene calls are TRBV20-1 and TRBJ2-5; TRBD2 agrees at 8 bases. J gave up 5 bases and V 5 bases, and 16 bases lay outside the gene matches. This CDR3 has 16 amino acids. Germline V gives CDR1 DFQATT, CDR2 SNEGSKA (reference sequence). CDR3 coding DNA: TGCAGTGCTGACGGATACTCCGGGAGGGGCACGGAGACCCAGTACTTC. Protein: CSADGYSGRGTETQYF.

This clonotype was observed many times. The genes are TRBV6-1 and TRBJ1-6; 7 bases align to TRBD1. V lost 10 bases and J lost 7; bases outside the gene matches: 10. CDR1 and CDR2 from the germline V gene are MNHNS and SASEGT. The CDR3 length is 14 residues. CDR3 loop: CATRDRAGNSPLHF. CDR3 nucleotide sequence: TGTGCCACCAGAGACAGGGCGGGAAATTCACCCCTCCACTTT.

The genes are TRBV18 and TRBJ2-7, with 8 bases fitting TRBD2. The germline gives CDR1 KGHSH, CDR2 LQKENI. The trim removed 6 bases at V and 1 base at J, leaving 11 bases unmatched. This CDR3 region has 16 residues. The CDR3 nucleotides are TGTGCCAGCTCGGACGTTTTGACTAGCGTTTCCTACGAGCAGTACTTC. Translated: CASSDVLTSVSYEQYF.

Concerning this clonotype itself: A single base separates this from a much larger clone, so it may be a read error. The chain combines TRBV19 with TRBJ2-3, with D possibly being TRBD2 (5 bases). The CDR3 has 14 amino acids. Germline loops: CDR1 LNHDA, CDR2 SQIVND (reference sequence). Trimming stripped 5 bases from V and 4 bases from J, with 13 bases between. The CDR3 sequence is CASSDSGRADTQYF. The CDR3 region has the DNA TGTGCCAGTAGTGACTCGGGAAGGGCAGATACGCAGTATTTT.

This clonotype came up many times. The genes are TRBV3-1 and TRBJ2-7; 9 nucleotides line up with TRBD2. The CDR3 is made up of 15 amino acids. J was trimmed by 6 bases and V by 4 bases; bases with no gene match: 10. CDR1 is LGHDT and CDR2 is YNNKEL in the germline V gene (reference sequence). The CDR3 DNA is TGTGCCAGCAGCCCAGGCATAGCGGGAGTTAGCGAGCAGTACTTC. Translated: CASSPGIAGVSEQYF.

This clonotype has ten or more counts. As DNA, the CDR3 is TGTGCCAGCAGCCCGACAGGGAACTATGGCTACACCTTC. Translation gives CASSPTGNYGYTF. This chain uses TRBV5-6 with TRBJ1-2; 7 nucleotides match TRBD1. The V and J ends lost 4 bases and 2 bases, in that order; junction bases with no gene match: 2. Germline V gene lookup returns CDR1 SGHDT and CDR2 YYEEEE. The CDR3 is 13 amino acids. Together with reference TRBV5-6 and TRBJ1-2, the CDR3 gives the full variable domain: DAGVTQSPTHLIKTRGQQVTLRCSPKSGHDTVSWYQQALGQGPQFIFQYYEEEERQRGNFPDRFSGHQFPNYSSELNVNALLLGDSALYLCASSPTGNYGYTFGSGTRLTVV.

This clonotype has at least ten counts. The rearrangement links TRBV20-1 to TRBJ2-1; tentative D call: TRBD2 (6 bases). The germline V gene encodes CDR1 DFQATT and CDR2 SNEGSKA (reference sequence). Trimming removed 3 bases from V and 7 bases from J, with 13 bases in between. This CDR3 spans 13 amino acids. The CDR3 nucleotides are TGCAGTGCTAGTACTAGCAGGTATAATGAGCAGTTCTTC. Translated: CSASTSRYNEQFF.

Ten or more counts support this clonotype. The junction and the germline gene differ at one end; a read error may be behind it. J is TRBJ2-7 and V is TRBV7-8, with 10 bases identical to TRBD2. CDR1 is SGHVS, CDR2 FQNEAQ, per germline. The CDR3 runs to 15 residues. The CDR3 region has the DNA TGTGCCAGCAGACCGAGCGGGAGGGCCTCCTTCGAGCAGTACTTC. Amino acid sequence: CASRPSGRASFEQYF.

A single count supports this clonotype. This may arise from a read error, as a much more abundant clone is one base away. The chain uses TRBV6-6 and TRBJ2-7; the D gene is possibly TRBD1 (5 bases). The CDR3 has 11 amino acids. The germline CDR1 and CDR2 sequences are MNHNY and SVGAGI (reference sequence). The CDR3 DNA reads as TGTGCCAGCAGTTACAGGGGCGAGCGGTACTTC. The encoded protein is CASSYRGERYF.

The V and J genes are TRBV6-1 and TRBJ2-3, with 11 bases matching TRBD2. CDR3 length equals 17 residues. V shed 5 bases and J 8 bases; nucleotides not matched to a gene: 15. Germline-derived CDR1 and CDR2 are MNHNS and SASEGT. This CDR3 reads CASSLLRGTSGSVTQYF. In nucleotides, the CDR3 is TGTGCCAGCAGTCTCCTCCGGGGTACTAGCGGGAGTGTTACGCAGTATTTT.

Many counts were recorded for this clonotype. The chain uses TRBV11-2 and TRBJ2-3; D may be TRBD2 (6 bases). In germline, CDR1 is SGHAT, CDR2 FQNNGV. Trimming removed 0 bases at V and 0 bases at J, with 7 bases between. The CDR3 runs 15 residues. The CDR3 protein is CASSLERGSTDTQYF. The CDR3 DNA follows: TGTGCCAGCAGCTTAGAGCGGGGAAGCACAGATACGCAGTATTTT.

This clonotype was seen at least ten times. V is TRBV12-3 or TRBV12-4 and J is TRBJ2-2; 9 positions agree with TRBD1. After removal of 5 bases from V and 3 bases from J, the junction contained 13 bases not matched to a gene. The CDR3 has 18 amino acids. CDR3 residues: CASSPYPGTGTDTGELFF. In DNA form, the CDR3 reads TGTGCCAGCAGTCCCTATCCTGGGACAGGGACCGACACCGGGGAGCTGTTTTTT.

Comment on this clonotype: One base away lies a much larger clone, so this may be a sequencing read error. This sequence joins TRBV6-5 and TRBJ1-4, with D maybe TRBD1 (6 bases). CDR3 length: 16 amino acids. CDR1 MNHEY and CDR2 SVGAGI come from the germline V gene. V was pared by 0 bases and J by 5 bases, with 13 bases between. CDR3 amino acids: CASSYSLQGSNEKLFF. CDR3 DNA sequence: TGTGCCAGCAGTTACTCTCTCCAGGGGTCCAATGAAAAACTGTTTTTT.

This clonotype has ten or more counts. The V call is TRBV3-1, the J call TRBJ2-5; D is undetermined. The germline gives CDR1 LGHDT, CDR2 YNNKEL (reference sequence). Trimming removed 1 base from V and 5 bases from J, with 5 bases in between. The CDR3 covers 12 residues. CDR3 loop: CASSQAGETQYF. Here the CDR3 DNA reads TGTGCCAGCAGCCAAGCCGGGGAGACCCAGTACTTC.